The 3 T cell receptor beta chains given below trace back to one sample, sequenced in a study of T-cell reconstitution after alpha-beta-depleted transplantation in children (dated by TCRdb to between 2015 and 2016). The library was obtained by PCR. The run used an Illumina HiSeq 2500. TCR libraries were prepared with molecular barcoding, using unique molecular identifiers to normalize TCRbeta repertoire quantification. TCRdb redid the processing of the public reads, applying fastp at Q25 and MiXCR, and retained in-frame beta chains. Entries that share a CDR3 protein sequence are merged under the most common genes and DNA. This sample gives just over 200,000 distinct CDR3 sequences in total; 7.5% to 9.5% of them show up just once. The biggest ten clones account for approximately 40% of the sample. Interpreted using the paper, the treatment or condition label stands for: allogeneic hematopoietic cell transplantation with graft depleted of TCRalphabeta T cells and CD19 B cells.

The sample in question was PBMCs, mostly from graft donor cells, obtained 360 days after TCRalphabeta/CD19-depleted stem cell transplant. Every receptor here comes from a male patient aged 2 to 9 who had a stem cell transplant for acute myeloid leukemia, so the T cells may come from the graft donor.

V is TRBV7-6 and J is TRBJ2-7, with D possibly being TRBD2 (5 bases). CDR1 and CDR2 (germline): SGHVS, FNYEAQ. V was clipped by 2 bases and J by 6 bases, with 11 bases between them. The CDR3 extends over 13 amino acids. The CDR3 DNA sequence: TGTGCCAGCAGCTTAAGAGGGCCGGGCGAGCAGTACTTC. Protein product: CASSLRGPGEQYF.

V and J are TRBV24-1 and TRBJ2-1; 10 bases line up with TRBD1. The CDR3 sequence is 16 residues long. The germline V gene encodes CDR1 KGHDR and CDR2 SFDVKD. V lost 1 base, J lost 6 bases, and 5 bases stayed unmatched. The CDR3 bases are TGTGCCACCAGTGATTTTGTCAGGACAGGGGGCAATGAGCAGTTCTTC. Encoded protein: CATSDFVRTGGNEQFF.

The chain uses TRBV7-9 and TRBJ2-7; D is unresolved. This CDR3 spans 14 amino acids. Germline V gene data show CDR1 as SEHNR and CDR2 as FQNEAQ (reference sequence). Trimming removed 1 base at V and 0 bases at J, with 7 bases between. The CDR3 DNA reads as TGTGCCAGCAGCTTAGGGGCCGCCTCCTACGAGCAGTACTTC. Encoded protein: CASSLGAASYEQYF.